The clone carrying this TCR beta chain was observed a single time. This CDR3 comprises 14 residues. The germline V gene has CDR1 MGHRA and CDR2 YSYEKL. The V and J ends lost 3 bases and 3 bases respectively, with 12 bases between them. These data belong to a study of blood T cell repertoires in COVID-19. In the study overall: PBMCs, B-cell-depleted T cells, or T cells were the source of the cDNA or gDNA that made up the material.

Participants were aged roughly 18 to 90 years, lived in 20 to 25 US areas, and enrolled virtually. Participant-reported clinical history was the basis for cohort assignment. Per the original methods: How many nucleated cells were present was estimated from reference gene primer amplification. Clones were sequenced by immunoSEQ multiplex PCR, and TCRdb holds only the in-frame ones, with some missing. V, J and clone size reflect that table, while D and trimming were determined from the DNA. The table includes over 350,000 clones, roughly 90% detected once. The TCR comes from a woman younger than 45 with acute COVID-19. J is TRBJ2-7 and V is TRBV4-1; the D is unclear. Source material: PBMCs or T cells enriched from blood (not recorded which). CDR3 in DNA: TGCGCCAGCAGCCACCGGGTCCAACTCTACGAGCAGTACTTC. It specifies CASSHRVQLYEQYF.